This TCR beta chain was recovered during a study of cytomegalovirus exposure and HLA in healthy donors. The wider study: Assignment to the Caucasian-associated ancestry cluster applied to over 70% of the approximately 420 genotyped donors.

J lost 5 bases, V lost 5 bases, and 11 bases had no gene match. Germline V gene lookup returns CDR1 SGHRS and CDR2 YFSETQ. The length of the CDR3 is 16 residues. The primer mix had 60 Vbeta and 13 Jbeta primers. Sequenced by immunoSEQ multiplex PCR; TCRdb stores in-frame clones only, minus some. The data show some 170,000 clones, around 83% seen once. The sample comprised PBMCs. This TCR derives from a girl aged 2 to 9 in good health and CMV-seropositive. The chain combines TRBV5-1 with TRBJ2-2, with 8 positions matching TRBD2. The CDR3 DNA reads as TGCGCCAGCAGTCATCTTTTCTCGGGAGGGACCGGGGAGCTGTTTTTT. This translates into CASSHLFSGGTGELFF.